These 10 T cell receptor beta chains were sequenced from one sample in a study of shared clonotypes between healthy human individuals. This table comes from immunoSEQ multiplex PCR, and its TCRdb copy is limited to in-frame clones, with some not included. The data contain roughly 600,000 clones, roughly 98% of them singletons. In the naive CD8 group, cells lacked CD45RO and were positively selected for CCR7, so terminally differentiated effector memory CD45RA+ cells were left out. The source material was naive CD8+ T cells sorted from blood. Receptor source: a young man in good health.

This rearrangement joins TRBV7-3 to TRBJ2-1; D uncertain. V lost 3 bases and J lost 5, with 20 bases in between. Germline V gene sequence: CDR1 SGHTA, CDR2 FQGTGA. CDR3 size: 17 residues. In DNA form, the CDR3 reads TGTGCCAGCAGCTTCCCCCCAGGAAGAGGAACAGACAATGAGCAGTTCTTC. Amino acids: CASSFPPGRGTDNEQFF.

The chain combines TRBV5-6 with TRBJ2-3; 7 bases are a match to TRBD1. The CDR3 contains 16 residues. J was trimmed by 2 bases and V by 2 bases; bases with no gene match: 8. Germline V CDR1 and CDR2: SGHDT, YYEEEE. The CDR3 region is CASSFPDRVSTDTQYF. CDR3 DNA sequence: TGTGCCAGCAGCTTCCCTGACAGGGTGTCCACAGATACGCAGTATTTT.

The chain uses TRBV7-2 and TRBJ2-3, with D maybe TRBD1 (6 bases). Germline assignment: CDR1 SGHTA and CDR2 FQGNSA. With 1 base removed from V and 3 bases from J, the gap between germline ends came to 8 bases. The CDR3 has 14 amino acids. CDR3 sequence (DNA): TGTGCCAGCAGCTTAGTAACAGGGACAGATACGCAGTATTTT. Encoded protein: CASSLVTGTDTQYF.

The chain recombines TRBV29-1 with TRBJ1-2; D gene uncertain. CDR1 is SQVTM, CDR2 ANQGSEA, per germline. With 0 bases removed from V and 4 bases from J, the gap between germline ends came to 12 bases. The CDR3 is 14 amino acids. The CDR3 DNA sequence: TGCAGCGTTGAAGATTTCAGGAAATCCTATGGCTACACCTTC. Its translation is CSVEDFRKSYGYTF.

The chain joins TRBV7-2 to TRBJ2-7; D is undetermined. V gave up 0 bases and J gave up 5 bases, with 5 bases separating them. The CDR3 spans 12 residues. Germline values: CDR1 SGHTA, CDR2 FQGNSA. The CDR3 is CASSLASNEQYF. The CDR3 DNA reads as TGTGCCAGCAGCTTAGCAAGCAACGAGCAGTACTTC.

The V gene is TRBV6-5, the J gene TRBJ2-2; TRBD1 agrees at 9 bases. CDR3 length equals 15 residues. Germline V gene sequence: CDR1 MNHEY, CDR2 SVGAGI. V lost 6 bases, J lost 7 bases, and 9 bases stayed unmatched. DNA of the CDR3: TGTGCCAGCAGACCCGGGACAGGGATTAACGGGGAGCTGTTTTTT. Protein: CASRPGTGINGELFF.

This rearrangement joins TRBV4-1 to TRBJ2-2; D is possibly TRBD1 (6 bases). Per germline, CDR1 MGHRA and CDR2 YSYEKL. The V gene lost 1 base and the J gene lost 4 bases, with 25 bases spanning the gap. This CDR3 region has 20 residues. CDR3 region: CASSQGGTSQWDASTGELFF. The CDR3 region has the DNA TGCGCCAGCAGCCAAGGAGGGACAAGCCAGTGGGACGCGAGCACCGGGGAGCTGTTTTTT.

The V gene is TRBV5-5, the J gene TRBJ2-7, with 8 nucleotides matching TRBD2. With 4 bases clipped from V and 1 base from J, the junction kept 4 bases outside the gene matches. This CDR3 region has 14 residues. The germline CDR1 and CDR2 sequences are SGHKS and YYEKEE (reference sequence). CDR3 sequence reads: CASSMTSASYEQYF. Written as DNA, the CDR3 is TGTGCCAGCAGCATGACTAGCGCATCCTACGAGCAGTACTTC. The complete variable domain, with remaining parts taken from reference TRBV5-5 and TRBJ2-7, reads DAGVTQSPTHLIKTRGQQVTLRCSPISGHKSVSWYQQVLGQGPQFIFQYYEKEERGRGNFPDRFSARQFPNYSSELNVNALLLGDSALYLCASSMTSASYEQYFGPGTRLTVT.

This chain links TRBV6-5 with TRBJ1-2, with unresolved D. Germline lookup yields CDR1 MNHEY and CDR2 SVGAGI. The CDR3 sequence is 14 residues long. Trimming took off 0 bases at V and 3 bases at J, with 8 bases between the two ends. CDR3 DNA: TGTGCCAGCAGTTACTCGAGCGGGTACTATGGCTACACCTTC. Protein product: CASSYSSGYYGYTF.

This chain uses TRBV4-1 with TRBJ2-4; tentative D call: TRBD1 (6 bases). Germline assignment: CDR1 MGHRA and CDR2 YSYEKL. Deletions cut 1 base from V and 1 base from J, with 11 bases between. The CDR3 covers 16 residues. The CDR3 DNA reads TGCGCCAGCAGCCAAGGTACAGGGCGGGCCAAAAACATTCAGTACTTC. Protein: CASSQGTGRAKNIQYF.